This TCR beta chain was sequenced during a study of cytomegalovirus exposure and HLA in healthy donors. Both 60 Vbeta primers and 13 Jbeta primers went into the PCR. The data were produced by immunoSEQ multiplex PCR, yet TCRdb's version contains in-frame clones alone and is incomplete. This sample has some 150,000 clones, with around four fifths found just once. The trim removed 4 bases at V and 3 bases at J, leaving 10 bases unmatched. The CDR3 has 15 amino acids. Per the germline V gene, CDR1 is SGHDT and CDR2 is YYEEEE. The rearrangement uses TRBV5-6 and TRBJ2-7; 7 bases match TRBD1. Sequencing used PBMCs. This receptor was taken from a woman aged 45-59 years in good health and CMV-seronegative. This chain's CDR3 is CASSLVGQTNYEQYF. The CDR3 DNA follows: TGTGCCAGCAGCCTCGTGGGACAGACAAACTACGAGCAGTACTTC. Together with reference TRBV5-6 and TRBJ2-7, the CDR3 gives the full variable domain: DAGVTQSPTHLIKTRGQQVTLRCSPKSGHDTVSWYQQALGQGPQFIFQYYEEEERQRGNFPDRFSGHQFPNYSSELNVNALLLGDSALYLCASSLVGQTNYEQYFGPGTRLTVT.